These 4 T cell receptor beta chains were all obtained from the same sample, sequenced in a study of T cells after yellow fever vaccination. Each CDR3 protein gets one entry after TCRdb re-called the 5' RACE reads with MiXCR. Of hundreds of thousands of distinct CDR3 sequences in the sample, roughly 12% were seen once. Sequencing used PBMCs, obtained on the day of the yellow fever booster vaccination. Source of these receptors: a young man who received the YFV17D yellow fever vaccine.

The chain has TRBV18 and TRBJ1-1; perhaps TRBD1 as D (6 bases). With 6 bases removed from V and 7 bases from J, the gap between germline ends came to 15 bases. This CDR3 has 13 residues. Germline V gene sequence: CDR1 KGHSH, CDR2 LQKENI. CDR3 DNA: TGTGCCAGCTCGCAACAGGGCATCGGTGAAGCTTTCTTT. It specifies CASSQQGIGEAFF.

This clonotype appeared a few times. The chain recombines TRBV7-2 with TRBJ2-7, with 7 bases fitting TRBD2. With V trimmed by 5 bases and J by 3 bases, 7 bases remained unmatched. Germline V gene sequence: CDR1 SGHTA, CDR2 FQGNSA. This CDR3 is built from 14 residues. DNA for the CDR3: TGTGCCAGCAGCCCGGGGGGACTTTACTACGAGCAGTACTTC. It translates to CASSPGGLYYEQYF.

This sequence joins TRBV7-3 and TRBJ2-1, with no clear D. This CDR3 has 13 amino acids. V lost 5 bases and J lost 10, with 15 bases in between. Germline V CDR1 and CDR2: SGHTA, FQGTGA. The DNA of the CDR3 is TGTGCCAGCAGCCCGAAACCTTCTTTCGAGCAGTTCTTC. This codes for CASSPKPSFEQFF.

The CDR3 DNA reads as TGTGCCAGCAGCGTAGTGGGGGACCCCCTAAACATTCAGTACTTC. It codes for CASSVVGDPLNIQYF. V usage is TRBV9 and J usage is TRBJ2-4; the D call may be TRBD1 or TRBD2 (5 bases each). Trimming took 0 bases from V and 6 from J, leaving 13 bases between them. This CDR3 has 15 residues. The germline gives CDR1 SGDLS, CDR2 YYNGEE.